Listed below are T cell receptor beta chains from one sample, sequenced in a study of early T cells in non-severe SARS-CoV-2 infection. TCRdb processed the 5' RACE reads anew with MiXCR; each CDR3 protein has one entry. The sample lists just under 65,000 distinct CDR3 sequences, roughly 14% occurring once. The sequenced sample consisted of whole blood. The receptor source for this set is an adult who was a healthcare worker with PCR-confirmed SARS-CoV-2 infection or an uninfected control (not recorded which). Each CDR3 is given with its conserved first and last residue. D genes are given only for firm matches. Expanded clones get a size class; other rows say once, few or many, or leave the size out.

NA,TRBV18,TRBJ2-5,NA,CASSPTPTQETQYF,TGTGCCAGCTCACCAACCCCGACCCAAGAGACCCAGTACTTC
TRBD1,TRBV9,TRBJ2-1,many,CASSVATGTGVDEQFF,TGTGCCAGCAGCGTAGCTACTGGGACAGGGGTCGATGAGCAGTTCTTC
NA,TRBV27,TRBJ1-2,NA,CASSPTGIYGYTF,TGTGCCAGCAGTCCGACAGGAATCTATGGCTACACCTTC
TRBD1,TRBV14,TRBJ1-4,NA,CASSQSRDRGRFVFF,TGTGCCAGCAGCCAATCACGGGACAGGGGAAGATTTGTGTTTTTT
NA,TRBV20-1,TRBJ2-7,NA,CSARDQSQARYEQYF,TGCAGTGCTAGAGATCAGAGTCAGGCTCGCTACGAGCAGTACTTC
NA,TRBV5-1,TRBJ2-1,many,CASSLVGEVYNEQFF,TGCGCCAGCAGCTTGGTGGGGGAGGTCTACAATGAGCAGTTCTTC
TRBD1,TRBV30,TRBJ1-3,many,CAWSAGQGSWNTIYF,TGTGCCTGGAGTGCGGGACAGGGGAGCTGGAACACCATATATTTT
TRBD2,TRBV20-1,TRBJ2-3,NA,CSARWRGGLTDTQYF,TGCAGTGCTAGATGGCGGGGGGGCCTCACAGATACGCAGTATTTT
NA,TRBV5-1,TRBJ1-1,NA,CASSLGVTGTEAFF,TGCGCCAGCAGCTTGGGCGTAACTGGCACTGAAGCTTTCTTT
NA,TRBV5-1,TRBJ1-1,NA,CASSPTRVDRNTEAFF,TGCGCCAGCAGCCCAACCCGGGTCGACAGGAACACTGAAGCTTTCTTT
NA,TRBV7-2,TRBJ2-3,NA,CASTGQITDTQYF,TGTGCCAGCACCGGACAGATCACAGATACGCAGTATTTT
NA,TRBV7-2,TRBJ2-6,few,CASSPSVGANVLTF,TGTGCCAGCAGCCCCTCTGTTGGGGCCAACGTCCTGACTTTC
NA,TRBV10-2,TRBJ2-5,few,CASSESGNTQYF,TGCGCCAGCAGTGAGTCAGGGAACACCCAGTACTTC
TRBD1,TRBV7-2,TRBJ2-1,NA,CASSLAGQASSYNEQFF,TGTGCCAGCAGCTTAGCTGGACAGGCCTCATCCTACAATGAGCAGTTCTTC
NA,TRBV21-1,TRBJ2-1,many,CASSKGAIRRGEQFF,TGTGCCAGCAGCAAAGGGGCCATCCGTCGGGGTGAGCAGTTCTTC
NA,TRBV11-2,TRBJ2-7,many,CASSALGYEQYF,TGTGCCAGCAGTGCATTGGGCTACGAGCAGTACTTC
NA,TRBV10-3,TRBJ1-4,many,CAIAGATNEKLFF,TGTGCCATCGCAGGGGCGACTAATGAAAAACTGTTTTTT
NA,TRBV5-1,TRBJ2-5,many,CASSEQETQYF,TGCGCCAGCAGCGAACAAGAGACCCAGTACTTC
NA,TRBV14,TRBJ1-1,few,CASSPQPTGKAFF,TGTGCCAGCAGCCCCCAACCGACAGGAAAAGCTTTCTTT
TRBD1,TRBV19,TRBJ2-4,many,CASSLGQGEAKNIQYF,TGTGCCAGTAGTTTGGGACAGGGAGAGGCCAAAAACATTCAGTACTTC
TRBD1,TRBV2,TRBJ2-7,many,CASSAGLQGTSYEQYF,TGTGCCAGCAGTGCGGGCCTACAGGGGACCTCCTACGAGCAGTACTTC
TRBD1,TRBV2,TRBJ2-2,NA,CASSSGTGDAGELFF,TGTGCCAGCAGCTCCGGGACAGGGGACGCCGGGGAGCTGTTTTTT
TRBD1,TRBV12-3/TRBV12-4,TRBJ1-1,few,CASRVTGGFTEAFF,TGTGCCAGCAGGGTTACAGGGGGATTCACTGAAGCTTTCTTT
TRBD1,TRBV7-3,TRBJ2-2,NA,CASRGQGTGELFF,TGTGCCAGCAGGGGACAGGGAACCGGGGAGCTGTTTTTT
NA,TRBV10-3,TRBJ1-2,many,CAISPTDRAPNGYTF,TGTGCCATCAGCCCAACAGACCGGGCCCCTAATGGCTACACCTTC
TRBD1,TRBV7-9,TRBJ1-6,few,CASSLSGGSGSPLHF,TGTGCCAGCAGCTTATCAGGGGGATCGGGTTCACCCCTCCACTTT
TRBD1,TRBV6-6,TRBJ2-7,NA,CASTPGQAGYEQYF,TGTGCCAGCACACCCGGACAGGCAGGCTACGAGCAGTACTTC
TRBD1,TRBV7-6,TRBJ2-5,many,CASSRDRGQAETQYF,TGTGCCAGCAGCCGGGACAGGGGACAGGCAGAGACCCAGTACTTC
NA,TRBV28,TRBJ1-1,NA,CASSSGKNTEAFF,TGTGCCAGCAGCTCCGGGAAAAACACTGAAGCTTTCTTT
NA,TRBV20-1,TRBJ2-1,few,CSAPDSFNEQFF,TGCAGTGCTCCAGACTCCTTCAATGAGCAGTTCTTC
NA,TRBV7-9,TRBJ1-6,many,CASSTQGTKNSPLHF,TGTGCCAGCAGCACCCAGGGGACTAAGAATTCACCCCTCCACTTT
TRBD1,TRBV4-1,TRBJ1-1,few,CASSLSTGAANTEAFF,TGCGCCAGCAGCCTATCGACAGGGGCAGCGAACACTGAAGCTTTCTTT
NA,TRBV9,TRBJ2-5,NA,CASSATPVRETQYF,TGTGCCAGCAGCGCGACTCCTGTCCGGGAGACCCAGTACTTC
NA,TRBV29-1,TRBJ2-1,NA,CSVGSRVNEQFF,TGCAGCGTTGGATCCAGGGTCAATGAGCAGTTCTTC
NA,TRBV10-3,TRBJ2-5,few,CAISSETRETQYF,TGTGCCATCAGTTCTGAAACGCGAGAGACCCAGTACTTC
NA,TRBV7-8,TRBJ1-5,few,CASSLTGTENQPQHF,TGTGCCAGCAGCTTGACCGGGACGGAAAATCAGCCCCAGCATTTT
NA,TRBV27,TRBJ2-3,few,CASRRSSTDTQYF,TGTGCCAGCAGGAGAAGTAGCACAGATACGCAGTATTTT
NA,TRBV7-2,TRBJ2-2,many,CASSLGQNTGELFF,TGTGCCAGCAGCTTAGGGCAAAACACCGGGGAGCTGTTTTTT
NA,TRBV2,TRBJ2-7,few,CASSIRRAYEQYF,TGTGCCAGCAGTATCAGGAGAGCCTACGAGCAGTACTTC
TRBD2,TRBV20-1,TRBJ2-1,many,CSARAQLAGTYNEQFF,TGCAGTGCTAGAGCCCAACTAGCGGGGACTTACAATGAGCAGTTCTTC
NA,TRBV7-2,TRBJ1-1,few,CASSMYRDYMNTEAFF,TGTGCCAGCAGCATGTACAGGGATTACATGAACACTGAAGCTTTCTTT
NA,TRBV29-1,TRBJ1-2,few,CSADGDGYTF,TGCAGCGCAGACGGGGATGGCTACACCTTC
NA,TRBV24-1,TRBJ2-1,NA,CATSGSQGRGYNEQFF,TGTGCCACCAGTGGGTCACAGGGTCGTGGATACAATGAGCAGTTCTTC
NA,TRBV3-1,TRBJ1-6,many,CASSPFGLPLHF,TGTGCCAGCAGCCCCTTCGGGTTACCCCTCCACTTT
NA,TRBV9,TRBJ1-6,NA,CASSAPRGPLHF,TGTGCCAGCAGCGCACCCAGGGGACCCCTCCACTTT